The rows below give T cell receptor beta chains drawn from one sample of a study of blood T cell repertoires in COVID-19. Data came from immunoSEQ multiplex PCR; TCRdb stores just in-frame clones and leaves some out. The sample includes about 160,000 clones, roughly 93% of them seen just once. Sequencing was performed on peripheral blood. These receptor sequences come from a woman aged 50 to 65 with acute or convalescent COVID-19. Both conserved end residues are trimmed from each CDR3.

v_call cdr3_aa
TRBV11-2 ASSLAGGREKLF
TRBV10-1 ASSDGLAHQETQY
TRBV21-1 ASSNAAQKEEMF
TRBV5-8 ASSWGQGKNEKLF
TRBV4-1 ASSPGNYGYT
TRBV29-1 SVPPGGSNTEAF
TRBV5-1 ASSLMDRGEKLF
TRBV6-5 ATQRRDRGTYEQY
TRBV6-5 ASSHEGQGNEKLF
TRBV28 ASSLIGIAREYSNQPQH
TRBV6-5 ASSYQSGAYEQY
TRBV28 ASSLLGSEGYEQY
TRBV4-1 ASSPLNYADEKLF
TRBV12-3/TRBV12-4 ASSLASEAF
TRBV12-3/TRBV12-4 ASTKGHNSPLH
TRBV7-9 ASSPAGQGTAGDHNEQF
TRBV7-3 ASSSAGGRAGELF
TRBV30 AWSVLGGATRNSPLH
TRBV9 ASSAALAGAETQY
TRBV18 ASSPSLSSDTEAF
TRBV28 ASSNGQGPYEQY
TRBV29-1 SVASLGTEAF
TRBV4-2 ASSQERRTNEKLF
TRBV11-2 ASSSPDRAETGELF
TRBV7-9 ASSSFGTSGGARYNEQF
TRBV7-3 ASSPQAGGLQWGQF
TRBV18 ASSPIRDGELF